Below are 25 T cell receptor beta chains sequenced from a single sample in a study of T cell changes during pregnancy in multiple sclerosis. Profiling relied on immunoSEQ multiplex PCR, and the TCRdb table lists in-frame clones only, not all of them. The sample lists fewer than 65,000 clones; around 92% were seen once. The material was peripheral blood, obtained after pregnancy. Receptors originate from a female donor in good health, enrolled as a control in a pregnancy study.

The chain recombines TRBV7-2 with TRBJ2-7; TRBD2 matches at 13 bases. The V gene's germline CDR1 is SGHTA and CDR2 FQGNSA. V shed 5 bases and J 3 bases; nucleotides not matched to a gene: 13. CDR3 length equals 18 residues. The DNA of the CDR3 is TGTGCCAGCAGCAAACTTGGGACTAGCGGGGCTGGAAACTACGAGCAGTACTTC. This gives the protein CASSKLGTSGAGNYEQYF.

V usage is TRBV7-9 and J usage is TRBJ1-5; 8 bases are shared with TRBD1. Germline CDR1 SEHNR, CDR2 FQNEAQ (reference sequence). The CDR3 sequence is 14 residues long. J lost 5 bases, V lost 5 bases, and 5 bases had no gene match. This CDR3 is CASSAGTGDQPQHF. The CDR3 nucleotides read TGTGCCAGCAGCGCGGGGACAGGAGATCAGCCCCAGCATTTT. Full variable domain (outside the CDR3, taken from reference TRBV7-9 and TRBJ1-5): DTGVSQNPRHKITKRGQNVTFRCDPISEHNRLYWYRQTLGQGPEFLTYFQNEAQLEKSRLLSDRFSAERPKGSFSTLEIQRTEQGDSAMYLCASSAGTGDQPQHFGDGTRLSIL.

In its sample, this clone was seen once. The chain employs TRBV15 and TRBJ2-7; 8 bases map to TRBD1. Germline values: CDR1 LNHNV, CDR2 YYDKDF (reference sequence). This CDR3 is 15 amino acids long. The ends lost 1 base at V and 2 bases at J; junction bases unmatched: 4. CDR3 bases: TGTGCCACCAGCAGAGGTGGACAGGGACCCTACGAGCAGTACTTC. Amino acids: CATSRGGQGPYEQYF. Combining the CDR3 with reference TRBV15 and TRBJ2-7 gives the whole variable domain DAMVIQNPRYQVTQFGKPVTLSCSQTLNHNVMYWYQQKSSQAPKLLFHYYDKDFNNEADTPDNFQSRRPNTSFCFLDIRSPGLGDTAMYLCATSRGGQGPYEQYFGPGTRLTVT.

The chain combines TRBV27 with TRBJ2-1, with 9 bases aligning to TRBD1. The germline CDR1 and CDR2 sequences are MNHEY and SMNVEV (reference sequence). With V trimmed by 5 bases and J by 6 bases, 8 bases remained unmatched. The CDR3 runs to 15 residues. The CDR3 loop reads CASSAGTGLINEQFF. The CDR3 DNA reads as TGTGCCAGCAGTGCCGGGACAGGGCTTATCAATGAGCAGTTCTTC.

The chain recombines TRBV4-2 with TRBJ1-2, with 7 bases identical to TRBD1. V was pared by 4 bases and J by 4 bases, with 3 bases of the junction left unmatched. Germline V lookup: CDR1 LGHNA, CDR2 YNFKEQ. The CDR3 sequence is 13 residues long. CDR3 nucleotide sequence: TGTGCCAGCAGCCCTAGACAGGGCTATGGCTACACCTTC. It encodes CASSPRQGYGYTF.

V gene TRBV20-1 combines with J gene TRBJ1-2; no firm D call. The CDR3 has 11 amino acids. From germline, CDR1 is DFQATT and CDR2 SNEGSKA (reference sequence). V lost 4 bases to trimming and J lost 4 bases, with 7 bases between them. Here the CDR3 reads CSAKRVYGYTF. CDR3 in DNA: TGCAGTGCTAAACGGGTCTATGGCTACACCTTC.

This chain uses TRBV12-5 with TRBJ1-4; TRBD1 agrees at 9 bases. Germline assignment: CDR1 LGHNT and CDR2 FRNRAP. The V and J ends lost 6 bases and 7 bases, in that order; junction bases with no gene match: 6. The CDR3 covers 14 residues. The CDR3 DNA sequence: TGTGCTAGTGGCTATGGACAGGGGACTGAAAAACTGTTTTTT. Translation: CASGYGQGTEKLFF. Filled out from reference TRBV12-5 and TRBJ1-4, the complete variable domain reads DARVTQTPRHKVTEMGQEVTMRCQPILGHNTVFWYRQTMMQGLELLAYFRNRAPLDDSGMPKDRFSAEMPDATLATLKIQPSEPRDSAVYFCASGYGQGTEKLFFGSGTQLSVL.

The V call is TRBV9, the J call TRBJ2-1, with D hard to call. V shed 0 bases and J shed 3 bases, with 10 bases lying between them. Germline V gene data show CDR1 as SGDLS and CDR2 as YYNGEE. The length of the CDR3 is 15 residues. CDR3 in amino acids: CASSVVNQDYNEQFF. The CDR3 region has the DNA TGTGCCAGCAGCGTAGTGAACCAGGACTACAATGAGCAGTTCTTC.

The chain couples TRBV9 to TRBJ2-1, with 10 bases lining up with TRBD2. This CDR3 is built from 16 residues. Germline values: CDR1 SGDLS, CDR2 YYNGEE. V was clipped by 3 bases and J by 7 bases; unmatched bases: 10. CDR3 sequence: CASSARSGGAWNEQFF. The CDR3 DNA reads as TGTGCCAGCAGCGCCCGAAGCGGGGGGGCGTGGAATGAGCAGTTCTTC.

The J gene is TRBJ2-5, the V gene TRBV9; 8 bases agree with TRBD2. There are 15 residues in the CDR3. The trim removed 4 bases at V and 1 base at J, leaving 6 bases unmatched. CDR1 is SGDLS, CDR2 YYNGEE, per germline. The CDR3 loop is CASSRSGGIQETQYF. The CDR3 nucleotides are TGTGCCAGCAGCAGAAGCGGGGGAATCCAAGAGACCCAGTACTTC.

The table lists this clone with a count of one. The CDR3 loop is CASGGGIGETQYF. As DNA, the CDR3 is TGTGCCAGCGGGGGGGGCATAGGAGAGACCCAGTACTTC. The chain uses TRBV2 and TRBJ2-5, with a weak D call TRBD2 (7 bases). Germline V gene data show CDR1 as SNHLY and CDR2 as FYNNEI. V gave up 8 bases and J gave up 4 bases, with 14 bases separating them. CDR3 length: 13 residues.

This chain connects TRBV7-9 to TRBJ2-7; 9 nucleotides match TRBD1. The ends lost 5 bases at V and 2 bases at J; junction bases unmatched: 7. Germline V CDR1 and CDR2: SEHNR, FQNEAQ (reference sequence). The CDR3 runs to 15 residues. The CDR3 sequence: CASSNRDRATYEQYF. The CDR3 DNA reads as TGTGCCAGCAGCAACCGGGACAGGGCAACCTACGAGCAGTACTTC.

This chain links TRBV6-4 with TRBJ2-3; TRBD1 agrees at 10 bases. CDR3 size: 14 residues. In germline, CDR1 is MRHNA, CDR2 SNTAGT. Trimming cost V 6 bases and J 5 bases; bases outside gene matches: 5. CDR3 nucleotides: TGTGCCAGCAGGGAGACAGGGGGCGAAGATACGCAGTATTTT. It yields the protein CASRETGGEDTQYF.

This sequence joins TRBV18 and TRBJ2-2; D is uncertain. V was pared by 1 base and J by 6 bases, with 3 bases between. Germline V gene data show CDR1 as KGHSH and CDR2 as LQKENI. This CDR3 comprises 12 residues. The CDR3 bases are TGTGCCAGCTCACCACGGCCCGGGGAGCTGTTTTTT. It codes for CASSPRPGELFF.

The genes are TRBV6-4 and TRBJ1-1, with TRBD1 matching 8 bases. Unmatched junction bases numbered 8, after V lost 6 bases and J lost 5 bases. Germline-derived CDR1 and CDR2 are MRHNA and SNTAGT. The CDR3 sequence is 14 residues long. The CDR3 here is CASSAGQGGTEAFF. The DNA for the CDR3 is TGTGCCAGCAGCGCCGGACAGGGAGGTACTGAAGCTTTCTTT.

The chain employs TRBV4-3 and TRBJ1-5; D unclear. The germline CDR1 and CDR2 sequences are LGHNA and YSLEER. The V gene lost 1 base and the J gene lost 3 bases, with 10 bases spanning the gap. CDR3 size: 15 residues. The CDR3 protein is CASSQAQEVNQPQHF. CDR3 nucleotides: TGCGCCAGCAGCCAAGCTCAGGAGGTCAATCAGCCCCAGCATTTT.

The CDR3 DNA follows: TGTGCCACCAGCAGACATGCAGGGATCTCCTACAATGAGCAGTTCTTC. Translation gives CATSRHAGISYNEQFF. The rearrangement joins TRBV15 to TRBJ2-1; possibly TRBD1 for D (5 bases). Germline V gives CDR1 LNHNV, CDR2 YYDKDF (reference sequence). Trimming took off 2 bases at V and 0 bases at J, with 11 bases between the two ends. CDR3 length: 16 amino acids.

The chain combines TRBV18 with TRBJ1-2; no reliable D call. The CDR3 consists of 15 residues. The V end lost 0 bases, the J end lost 4 bases, and 12 bases lay between the germline ends. Germline CDR1 is KGHSH and CDR2 is LQKENI. The CDR3: CASSPPMRDGYGYTF. For the CDR3, the DNA is TGTGCCAGCTCACCACCTATGAGGGATGGCTATGGCTACACCTTC.

CDR3 bases: TGTGCCAGTAGTATAGCAGGAGGGAGCGCAAACTCCTACGAGCAGTACTTC. The encoded protein is CASSIAGGSANSYEQYF. The chain employs TRBV19 and TRBJ2-7; TRBD2 might be the D (6 bases). Trimming took off 1 base at V and 0 bases at J, with 16 bases between the two ends. CDR1 is LNHDA, CDR2 SQIVND, per germline (reference sequence). CDR3 length equals 17 residues.

The table lists this clone with a count of one. The chain carries TRBV6-6 and TRBJ1-5; possibly TRBD1 for D (5 bases). Looked up from germline, CDR1 is MNHNY and CDR2 is SVGAGI (reference sequence). V shed 5 bases and J shed 4 bases, with 15 bases lying between them. The CDR3 sequence is 15 residues long. The CDR3: CASSDTPGLNQPQHF. For the CDR3, the DNA is TGTGCCAGCAGTGACACACCAGGGCTTAATCAGCCCCAGCATTTT.

CDR3 nucleotide sequence: TGTGCCAGCCGCTGGCAGGGTAACTATGGCTACACCTTC. Translated: CASRWQGNYGYTF. The chain uses TRBV9 and TRBJ1-2; a weak D match, TRBD1 (5 bases). The V gene's germline CDR1 is SGDLS and CDR2 YYNGEE. The V end lost 7 bases, the J end lost 1 base, and 11 bases lay between the germline ends. The CDR3 spans 13 residues.

The J gene is TRBJ2-5, the V gene TRBV21-1; TRBD2, the table's D call, lacks a check against the DNA. TRBV21-1 is an annotated pseudogene. This CDR3 is 13 amino acids long. The CDR3 DNA follows: TGTGCCAGCAGCAAGTCTTCACGGGAGACCCAGTACTTC. Protein sequence: CASSKSSRETQYF.

The V gene is TRBV6-1, the J gene TRBJ2-7, with D unresolved. With 5 bases removed from V and 2 bases from J, the gap between germline ends came to 10 bases. Germline CDR1 and CDR2: MNHNS and SASEGT. This CDR3 is built from 13 residues. DNA of the CDR3: TGTGCCAGCAGTCGCCAACAAACCTACGAGCAGTACTTC. This codes for CASSRQQTYEQYF.

The V and J genes are TRBV27 and TRBJ2-7, with a possible D match to TRBD2 (7 bases). Germline-derived CDR1 and CDR2 are MNHEY and SMNVEV (reference sequence). V was pared by 2 bases and J by 4 bases, with 9 bases between. CDR3 size: 13 residues. The CDR3 sequence is CASSLAGAYEQYF. In nucleotides, the CDR3 is TGTGCCAGCAGTTTAGCGGGGGCATACGAGCAGTACTTC.

For the CDR3, the DNA is TGTGCCAGCAGCAAAGGGGGAGCAGAGTATGGCTACACCTTC. Its protein is CASSKGGAEYGYTF. V is TRBV7-9 and J is TRBJ1-2; TRBD1 is a possible D gene (6 bases). The CDR3 length is 14 residues. Germline V lookup: CDR1 SEHNR, CDR2 FQNEAQ (reference sequence). V was trimmed by 5 bases and J by 5 bases, leaving 15 bases between them.